This T cell receptor (beta chain) comes out of a study of blood T cell repertoires in COVID-19. Overall study: Researchers got acute and convalescent COVID-19 samples from the United States, Italy and Spain. PBMCs, B-cell-depleted T cells, or T cells provided the cDNA or gDNA that made up the material.

In the original analysis: For nucleated cells, counts were estimated from reference gene primer amplification. Some clones are missing from TCRdb's copy, which holds only in-frame ones; the method was immunoSEQ multiplex PCR. V, J and clone size were drawn from that table, and D and trimming were deduced from the DNA. The profile shows around 160,000 clones, around 80% of them singletons. The CDR3 length is 16 residues. Unmatched junction bases numbered 4, after V lost 3 bases and J lost 2 bases. Germline V gives CDR1 LGHNA, CDR2 YSLEER. This receptor was identified in a man in his sixties with active or convalescent COVID-19. This chain links TRBV4-3 with TRBJ2-2; the match to TRBD2 covers 9 bases. Specimen: peripheral blood. CDR3 bases: TGCGCCAGCAGCCACTTAGCGGGAGACAACACCGGGGAGCTGTTTTTT. This gives the protein CASSHLAGDNTGELFF.